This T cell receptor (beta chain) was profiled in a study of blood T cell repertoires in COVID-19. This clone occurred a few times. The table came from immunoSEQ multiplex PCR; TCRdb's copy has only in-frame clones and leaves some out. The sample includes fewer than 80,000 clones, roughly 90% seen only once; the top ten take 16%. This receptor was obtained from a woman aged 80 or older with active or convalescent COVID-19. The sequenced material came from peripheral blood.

CDR3 DNA sequence: TGTGCCAGCAGTTACGACACGAGCTCTGGAAACACCATATATTTT. The encoded protein is CASSYDTSSGNTIYF. The V call is TRBV6-2 or TRBV6-3, the J call TRBJ1-3; D is uncertain. V shed 2 bases and J shed 0 bases, with 8 bases lying between them. The germline CDR1 and CDR2 sequences are MNHEY and SVGEGT. CDR3 length equals 15 residues.